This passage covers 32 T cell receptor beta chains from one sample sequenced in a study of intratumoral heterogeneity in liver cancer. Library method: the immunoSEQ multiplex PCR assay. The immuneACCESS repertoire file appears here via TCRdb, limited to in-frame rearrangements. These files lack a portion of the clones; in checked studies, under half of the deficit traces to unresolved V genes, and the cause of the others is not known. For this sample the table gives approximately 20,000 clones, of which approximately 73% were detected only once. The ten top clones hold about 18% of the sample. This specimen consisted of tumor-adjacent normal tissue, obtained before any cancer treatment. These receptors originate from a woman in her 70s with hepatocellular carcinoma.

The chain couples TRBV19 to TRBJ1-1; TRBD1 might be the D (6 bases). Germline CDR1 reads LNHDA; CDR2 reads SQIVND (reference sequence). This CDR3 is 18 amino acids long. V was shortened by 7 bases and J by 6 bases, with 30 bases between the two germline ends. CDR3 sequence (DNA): TGTGCCAGTATCCCCCTATGGGGGGTTACAGGGAATCGGGCTGAAGCTTTCTTT. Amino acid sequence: CASIPLWGVTGNRAEAFF.

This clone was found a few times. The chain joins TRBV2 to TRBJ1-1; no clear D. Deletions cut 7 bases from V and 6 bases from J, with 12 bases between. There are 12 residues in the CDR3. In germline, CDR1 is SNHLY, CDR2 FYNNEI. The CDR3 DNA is TGTGCCAGCACCATAGCTGGGCCTGAAGCTTTCTTT. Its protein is CASTIAGPEAFF.

CDR3 amino acids: CSARAGVNTDTQYF. CDR3 bases: TGCAGCGCTAGAGCGGGAGTGAACACAGATACGCAGTATTTT. J is TRBJ2-3 and V is TRBV29-1; TRBD2 aligns across 8 bases. In germline, CDR1 is SQVTM, CDR2 ANQGSEA. The J segment lost 2 bases and the V segment lost 7 bases, leaving 8 bases of the junction unmatched. The CDR3 is made up of 14 amino acids.

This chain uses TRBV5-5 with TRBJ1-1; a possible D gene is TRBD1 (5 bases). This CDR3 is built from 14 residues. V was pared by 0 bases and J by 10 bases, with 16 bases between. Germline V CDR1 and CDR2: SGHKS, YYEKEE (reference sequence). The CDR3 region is CASSLVVGDHGAFF. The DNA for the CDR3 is TGTGCCAGCAGCTTGGTCGTCGGGGACCACGGAGCTTTCTTT. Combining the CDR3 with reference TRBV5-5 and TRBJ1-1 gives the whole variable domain DAGVTQSPTHLIKTRGQQVTLRCSPISGHKSVSWYQQVLGQGPQFIFQYYEKEERGRGNFPDRFSARQFPNYSSELNVNALLLGDSALYLCASSLVVGDHGAFFGQGTRLTVV.

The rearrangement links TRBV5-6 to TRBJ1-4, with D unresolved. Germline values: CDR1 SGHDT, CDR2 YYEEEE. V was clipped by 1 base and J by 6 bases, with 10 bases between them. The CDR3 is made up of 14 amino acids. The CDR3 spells CASSLPGSDEKLFF. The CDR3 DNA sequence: TGTGCCAGCAGCTTGCCGGGGTCGGATGAAAAACTGTTTTTT.

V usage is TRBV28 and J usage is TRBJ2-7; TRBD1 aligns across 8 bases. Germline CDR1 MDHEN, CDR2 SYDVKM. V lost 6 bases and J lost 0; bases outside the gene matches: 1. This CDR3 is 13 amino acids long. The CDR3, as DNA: TGTGCCAGCAGAGGACAGGGCTCCTACGAGCAGTACTTC. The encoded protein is CASRGQGSYEQYF.

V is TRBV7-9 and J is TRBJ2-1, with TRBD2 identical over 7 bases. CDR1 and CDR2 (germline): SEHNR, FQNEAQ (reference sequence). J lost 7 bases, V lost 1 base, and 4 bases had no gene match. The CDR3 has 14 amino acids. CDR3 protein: CASSLGGSMNEQFF. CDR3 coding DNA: TGTGCCAGCAGCTTAGGCGGGAGCATGAATGAGCAGTTCTTC.

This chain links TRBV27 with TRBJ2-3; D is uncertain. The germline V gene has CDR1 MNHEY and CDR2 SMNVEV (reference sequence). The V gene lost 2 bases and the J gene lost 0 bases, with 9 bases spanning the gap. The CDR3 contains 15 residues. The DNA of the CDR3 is TGTGCCAGCAGTTTAGGGTCCCTTAGCACAGATACGCAGTATTTT. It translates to CASSLGSLSTDTQYF.

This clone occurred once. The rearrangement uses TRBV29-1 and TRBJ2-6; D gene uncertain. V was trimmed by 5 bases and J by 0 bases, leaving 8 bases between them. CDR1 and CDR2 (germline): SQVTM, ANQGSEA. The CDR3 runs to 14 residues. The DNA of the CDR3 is TGCAGCGTTTCCGGCCCCTCTGGGGCCAACGTCCTGACTTTC. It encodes CSVSGPSGANVLTF.

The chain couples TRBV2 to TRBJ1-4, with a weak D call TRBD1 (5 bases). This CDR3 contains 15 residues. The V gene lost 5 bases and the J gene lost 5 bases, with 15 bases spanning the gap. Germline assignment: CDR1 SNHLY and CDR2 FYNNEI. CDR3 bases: TGTGCCAGCAGTCCTTTTGCAGGGACCAATGAAAAACTGTTTTTT. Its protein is CASSPFAGTNEKLFF.

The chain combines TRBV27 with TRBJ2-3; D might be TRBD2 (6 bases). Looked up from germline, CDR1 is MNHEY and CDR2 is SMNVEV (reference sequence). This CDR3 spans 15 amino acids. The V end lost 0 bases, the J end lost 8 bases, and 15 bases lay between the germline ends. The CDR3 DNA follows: TGTGCCAGCAGTTTATCGGGTAGCGGTCCCTTTACGCAGTATTTT. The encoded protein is CASSLSGSGPFTQYF.

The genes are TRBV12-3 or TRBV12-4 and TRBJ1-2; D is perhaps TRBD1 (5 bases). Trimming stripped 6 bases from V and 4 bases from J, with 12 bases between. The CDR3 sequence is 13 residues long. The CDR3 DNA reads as TGTGCCAGCAGAGGCGGGGGGACCTATGGCTACACCTTC. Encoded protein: CASRGGGTYGYTF.

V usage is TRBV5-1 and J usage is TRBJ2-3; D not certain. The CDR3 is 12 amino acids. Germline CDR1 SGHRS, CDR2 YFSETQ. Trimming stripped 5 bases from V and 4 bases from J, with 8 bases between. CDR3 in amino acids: CASREYADTQYF. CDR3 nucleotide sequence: TGCGCCAGCAGGGAGTATGCAGATACGCAGTATTTT.

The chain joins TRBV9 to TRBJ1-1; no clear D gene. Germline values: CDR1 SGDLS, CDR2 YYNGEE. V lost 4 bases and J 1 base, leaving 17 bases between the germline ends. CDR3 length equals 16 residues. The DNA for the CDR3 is TGTGCCAGCAGCTTATACGACACCCACGCGAACACTGAAGCTTTCTTT. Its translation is CASSLYDTHANTEAFF.

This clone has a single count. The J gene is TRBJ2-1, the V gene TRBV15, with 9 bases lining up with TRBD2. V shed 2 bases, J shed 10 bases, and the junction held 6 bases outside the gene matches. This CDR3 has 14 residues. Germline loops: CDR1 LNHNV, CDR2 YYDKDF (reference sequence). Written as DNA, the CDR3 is TGTGCCACCAGCAGACTGCGGGAGGGCCCCGAGCAGTTCTTC. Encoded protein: CATSRLREGPEQFF.

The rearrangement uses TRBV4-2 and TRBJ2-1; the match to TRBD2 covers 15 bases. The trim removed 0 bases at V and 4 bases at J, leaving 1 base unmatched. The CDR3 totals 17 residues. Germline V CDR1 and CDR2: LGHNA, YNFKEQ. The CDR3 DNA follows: TGTGCCAGCAGCCAAGAGGGGACTAGCGGGGGGTACAATGAGCAGTTCTTC. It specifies CASSQEGTSGGYNEQFF.

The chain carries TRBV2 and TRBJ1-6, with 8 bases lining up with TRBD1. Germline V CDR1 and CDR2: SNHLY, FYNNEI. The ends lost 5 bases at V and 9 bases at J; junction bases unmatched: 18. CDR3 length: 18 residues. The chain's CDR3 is CASSLRPLGTTGGSPLHF. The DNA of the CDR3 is TGTGCCAGCAGTCTTAGGCCCCTAGGTACCACAGGGGGTTCACCCCTCCACTTT.

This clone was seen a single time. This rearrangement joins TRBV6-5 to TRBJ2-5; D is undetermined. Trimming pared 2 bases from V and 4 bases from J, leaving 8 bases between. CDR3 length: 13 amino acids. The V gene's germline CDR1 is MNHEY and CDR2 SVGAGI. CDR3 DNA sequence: TGTGCCAGCAGTTACGGGGTTGGAGAGACCCAGTACTTC. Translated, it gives CASSYGVGETQYF.

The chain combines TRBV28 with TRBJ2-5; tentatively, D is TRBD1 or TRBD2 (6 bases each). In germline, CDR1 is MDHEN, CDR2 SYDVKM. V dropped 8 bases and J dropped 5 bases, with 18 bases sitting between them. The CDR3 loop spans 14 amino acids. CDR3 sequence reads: CASAGEVGRETQYF. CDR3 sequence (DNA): TGTGCCAGCGCAGGGGAGGTGGGTCGGGAGACCCAGTACTTC.

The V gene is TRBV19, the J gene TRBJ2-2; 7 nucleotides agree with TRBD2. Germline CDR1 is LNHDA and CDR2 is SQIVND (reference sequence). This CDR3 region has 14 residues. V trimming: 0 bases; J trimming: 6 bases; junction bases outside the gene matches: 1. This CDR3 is CASSIETSAGELFF. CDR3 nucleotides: TGTGCCAGTAGTATAGAAACTAGCGCCGGGGAGCTGTTTTTT.

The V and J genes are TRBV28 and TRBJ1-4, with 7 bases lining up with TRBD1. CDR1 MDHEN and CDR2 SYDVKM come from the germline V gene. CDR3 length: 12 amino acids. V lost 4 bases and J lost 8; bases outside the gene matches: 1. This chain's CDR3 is CASSWTGEKLFF. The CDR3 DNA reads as TGTGCCAGCAGTTGGACAGGCGAAAAACTGTTTTTT.

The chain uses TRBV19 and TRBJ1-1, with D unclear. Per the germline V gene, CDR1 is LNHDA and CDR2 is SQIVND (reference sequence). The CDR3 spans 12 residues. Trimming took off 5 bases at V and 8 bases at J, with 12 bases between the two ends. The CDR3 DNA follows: TGTGCCAGTAGTTACCTTGGCGGGGAAGCTTTCTTT. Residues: CASSYLGGEAFF.

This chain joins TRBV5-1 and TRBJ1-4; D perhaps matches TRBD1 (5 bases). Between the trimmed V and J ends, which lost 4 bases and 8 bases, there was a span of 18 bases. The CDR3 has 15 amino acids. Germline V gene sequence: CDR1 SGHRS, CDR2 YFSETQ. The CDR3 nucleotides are TGCGCCAGCAGCCCCGAAGGGGCATCTGAGGAAAAACTGTTTTTT. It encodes CASSPEGASEEKLFF.

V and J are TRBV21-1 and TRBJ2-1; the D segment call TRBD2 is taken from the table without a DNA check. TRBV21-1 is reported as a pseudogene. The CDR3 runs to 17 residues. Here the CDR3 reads CASSKEHGLAGDGEQFF. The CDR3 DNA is TGTGCCAGCAGCAAAGAGCACGGGCTAGCGGGAGATGGGGAGCAGTTCTTC.

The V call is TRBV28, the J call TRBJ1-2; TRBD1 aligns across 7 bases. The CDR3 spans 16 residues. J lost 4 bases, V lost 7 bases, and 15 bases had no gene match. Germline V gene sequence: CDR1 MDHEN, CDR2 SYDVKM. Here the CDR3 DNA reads TGTGCCAGCAAGGTGGGGACAGCTGCCCTAGGCTATGGCTACACCTTC. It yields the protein CASKVGTAALGYGYTF.

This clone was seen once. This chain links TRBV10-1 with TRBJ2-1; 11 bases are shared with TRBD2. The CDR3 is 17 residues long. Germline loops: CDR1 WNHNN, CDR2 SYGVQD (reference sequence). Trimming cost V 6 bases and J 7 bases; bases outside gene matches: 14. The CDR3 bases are TGCGCCAGCAGGCCGGGAGGTAGCGGGAGGGCCGGGAATGAGCAGTTCTTC. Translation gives CASRPGGSGRAGNEQFF.

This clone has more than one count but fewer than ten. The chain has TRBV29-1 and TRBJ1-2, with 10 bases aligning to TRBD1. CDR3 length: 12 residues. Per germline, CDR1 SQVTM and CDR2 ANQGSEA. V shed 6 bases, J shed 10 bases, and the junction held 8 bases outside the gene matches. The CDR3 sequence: CSVGTGEGIYTF. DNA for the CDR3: TGCAGCGTGGGGACAGGGGAGGGAATCTACACCTTC.

For the CDR3, the DNA is TGTGCCAGTAGTATTGGACAGGGGGCCTACGAGCAGTACTTC. Amino acids: CASSIGQGAYEQYF. The V gene is TRBV19, the J gene TRBJ2-7, with 10 positions matching TRBD1. There are 14 residues in the CDR3. The junction had 1 base not matched to a gene; V was cut back by 3 bases and J by 2 bases. Germline loops: CDR1 LNHDA, CDR2 SQIVND (reference sequence).

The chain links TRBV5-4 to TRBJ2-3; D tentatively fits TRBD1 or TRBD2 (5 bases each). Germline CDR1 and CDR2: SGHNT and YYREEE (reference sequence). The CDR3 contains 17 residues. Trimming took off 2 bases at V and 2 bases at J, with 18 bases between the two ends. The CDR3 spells CASSLEGPRDPTDTQYF. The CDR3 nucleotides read TGTGCCAGCAGCTTAGAGGGACCCCGGGACCCCACAGATACGCAGTATTTT. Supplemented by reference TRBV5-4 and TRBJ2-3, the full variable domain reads ETGVTQSPTHLIKTRGQQVTLRCSSQSGHNTVSWYQQALGQGPQFIFQYYREEENGRGNFPPRFSGLQFPNYSSELNVNALELDDSALYLCASSLEGPRDPTDTQYFGPGTRLTVL.

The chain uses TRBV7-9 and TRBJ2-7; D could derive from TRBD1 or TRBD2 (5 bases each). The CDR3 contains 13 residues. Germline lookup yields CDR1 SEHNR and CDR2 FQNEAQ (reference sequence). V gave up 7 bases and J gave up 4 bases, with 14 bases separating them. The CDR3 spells CASMSGTGYEQYF. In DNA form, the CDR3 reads TGTGCCAGCATGTCAGGGACGGGGTACGAGCAGTACTTC.

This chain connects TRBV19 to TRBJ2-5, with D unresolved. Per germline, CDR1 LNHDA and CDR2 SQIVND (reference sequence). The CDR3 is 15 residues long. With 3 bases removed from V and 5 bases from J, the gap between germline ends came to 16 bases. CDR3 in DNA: TGTGCCAGTAGTATGGCTGTTGGGGTTGGGGAGACCCAGTACTTC. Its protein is CASSMAVGVGETQYF.

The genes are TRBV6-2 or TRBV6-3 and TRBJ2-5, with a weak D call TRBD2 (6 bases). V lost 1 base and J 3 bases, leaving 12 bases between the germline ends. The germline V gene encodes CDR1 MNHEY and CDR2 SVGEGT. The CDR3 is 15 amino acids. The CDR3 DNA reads TGTGCCAGCAGTTACTTGGGACTCCGAGAAGAGACCCAGTACTTC. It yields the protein CASSYLGLREETQYF.